These 7 T cell receptor beta chains came from one sample sequenced in a study of T cell responses to AZD1222 COVID-19 vaccine (dated by TCRdb to the early 2020s). Libraries were prepared through the immunoSEQ multiplex PCR assay. In TCRdb, the immuneACCESS table is reduced to in-frame sequences with V and J assigned. These tables do not hold every clone; where another copy was compared, an unresolved V gene accounts for under half, and the others remain unexplained. This sample's listing comprises about 140,000 clones. In total, the top ten clones hold 2% to 2.5% of the sample. What the time point label conveys for this sample: baseline before first vaccination. Sequencing used peripheral blood. The receptors shown here come from an adult in good health.

The chain employs TRBV3-1 (or the pseudogene TRBV3-2) and TRBJ1-3; 9 positions match TRBD1. V shed 1 base, J shed 4 bases, and the junction held 2 bases outside the gene matches. The CDR3 loop spans 15 amino acids. The germline V gene encodes CDR1 LGHDT and CDR2 YNNKEL (reference sequence). Written as DNA, the CDR3 is TGTGCCAGCAGCCAAGGACAGGGGGAAGGAAACACCATATATTTT. Translated: CASSQGQGEGNTIYF.

The chain recombines TRBV5-1 with TRBJ2-7; TRBD2 aligns across 13 bases. This CDR3 has 17 residues. V was clipped by 4 bases and J by 0 bases; unmatched bases: 7. Germline V gives CDR1 SGHRS, CDR2 YFSETQ. The CDR3 sequence: CASSPRTSGGSSYEQYF. DNA of the CDR3: TGCGCCAGCAGCCCCAGGACTAGCGGGGGTAGCTCCTACGAGCAGTACTTC.

The gene calls are TRBV6-5 and TRBJ1-1; a weak D match, TRBD1 (6 bases). The V end was cut by 2 bases, the J end by 3 bases, with 10 bases between. The CDR3 totals 14 residues. The germline V gene has CDR1 MNHEY and CDR2 SVGAGI. CDR3 sequence reads: CASSYAGAYTEAFF. The CDR3 nucleotides read TGTGCCAGCAGTTACGCAGGGGCTTACACTGAAGCTTTCTTT.

This chain uses TRBV15 with TRBJ1-1; D not certain. Trimming removed 5 bases from V and 4 bases from J, with 20 bases in between. There are 16 residues in the CDR3. Germline values: CDR1 LNHNV, CDR2 YYDKDF (reference sequence). CDR3 in DNA: TGTGCCACCAGCCCCTCCCAACTTCCCGTGGGCACTGAAGCTTTCTTT. Protein: CATSPSQLPVGTEAFF.

Remarks on this clone: Other DNA sequences from this sample encode an identical CDR3 as well. The CDR3: CAWSVPGGLYEQYF. DNA of the CDR3: TGTGCCTGGAGTGTACCGGGGGGCCTTTACGAGCAGTACTTC. The rearrangement joins TRBV30 to TRBJ2-7; D is possibly TRBD2 (7 bases). The germline V gene has CDR1 GTSNPN and CDR2 SVGIG (reference sequence). Trimming cost V 0 bases and J 4 bases, with 13 bases left between them. CDR3 length: 14 amino acids. Full variable domain (remainder filled in from reference TRBV30 and TRBJ2-7): SQTIHQWPATLVQPVGSPLSLECTVEGTSNPNLYWYRQAAGRGLQLLFYSVGIGQISSEVPQNLSASRPQDRQFILSSKKLLLSDSGFYLCAWSVPGGLYEQYFGPGTRLTVT.

CDR3 residues: CASSWGQGYNEQFF. CDR3 bases: TGTGCCAGCAGCTGGGGACAGGGCTACAATGAGCAGTTCTTC. This chain connects TRBV7-8 to TRBJ2-1; 9 positions agree with TRBD1. V shed 4 bases, J shed 3 bases, and the junction held 1 base outside the gene matches. This CDR3 is 14 amino acids long. CDR1 is SGHVS and CDR2 is FQNEAQ in the germline V gene.

This chain joins TRBV19 and TRBJ2-5; 11 positions agree with TRBD1. V was clipped by 3 bases and J by 4 bases; unmatched bases: 4. CDR1 LNHDA and CDR2 SQIVND come from the germline V gene (reference sequence). The CDR3 runs 15 residues. In nucleotides, the CDR3 is TGTGCCAGTAGTATGGGACAGGGGGTGGGAGAGACCCAGTACTTC. Residues: CASSMGQGVGETQYF.